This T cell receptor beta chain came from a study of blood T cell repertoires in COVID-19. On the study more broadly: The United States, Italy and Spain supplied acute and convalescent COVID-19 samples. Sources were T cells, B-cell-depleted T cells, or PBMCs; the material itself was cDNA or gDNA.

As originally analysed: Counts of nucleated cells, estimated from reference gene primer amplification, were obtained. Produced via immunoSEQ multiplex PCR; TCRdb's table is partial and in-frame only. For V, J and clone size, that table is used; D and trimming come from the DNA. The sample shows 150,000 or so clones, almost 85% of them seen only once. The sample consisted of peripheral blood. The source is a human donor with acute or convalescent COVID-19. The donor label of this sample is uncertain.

The CDR3 here is CASSQRDSGTEAFF. DNA for the CDR3: TGTGCCAGCAGCCAAAGGGACAGCGGCACTGAAGCTTTCTTT. This chain links TRBV3-1 (or the pseudogene TRBV3-2) with TRBJ1-1; 7 bases agree with TRBD1. CDR1 and CDR2 from the germline V gene are LGHDT and YNNKEL (reference sequence). The CDR3 sequence is 14 residues long. The V segment lost 2 bases and the J segment 4 bases; nucleotides outside the gene matches: 4.